The present entry profiles one T cell receptor (beta chain) with its context. Germline V gene data show CDR1 as SGHNT and CDR2 as YYREEE (reference sequence). V dropped 3 bases and J dropped 3; count of bases not matched to a gene: 12. This CDR3 region has 17 residues. The repertoire was sequenced with immunoSEQ multiplex PCR; TCRdb's copy has only in-frame clones and lacks some. The sample contains about 220,000 clones, about 81% of which appear only once. The data derive from a study of blood T cell repertoires in COVID-19. The rearrangement links TRBV5-4 to TRBJ1-3; 7 bases fit TRBD1. The receptor was derived from a woman aged 70 to 79 with COVID-19, enrolled during active disease. The source material was peripheral blood. The DNA of the CDR3 is TGTGCCAGCAGCTGGGGCGGGAGGGGGCGCGGTGGAAACACCATATATTTT. This sequence encodes CASSWGGRGRGGNTIYF.